A single sample is the source of the 2 T cell receptor beta chains below, sequenced in a study of T cells in Graves' hyperthyroidism and ophthalmopathy. Authors of the study amplified TCR beta CDR3 regions from RNA transcripts. TCR CDR3 regions were first amplified by RT-PCR with HTBI primers. One entry per CDR3 protein, called by TCRdb with MiXCR from the multiplex PCR reads. The profile shows 300,000 to 450,000 distinct CDR3 sequences, under 15% of them singletons. Sequenced sample: blood. These receptor sequences come from a woman aged 30 to 39 with Graves' hyperthyroidism.

The chain recombines TRBV30 with TRBJ1-6; no clear D gene. V was clipped by 0 bases and J by 7 bases, with 13 bases between them. Germline V gene lookup returns CDR1 GTSNPN and CDR2 SVGIG (reference sequence). The CDR3 loop spans 15 amino acids. In DNA form, the CDR3 reads TGTGCCTGGAGTGTTGCGGGGTATGCCAATTCACCCCTCCACTTT. As protein: CAWSVAGYANSPLHF.

With regard to this clonotype: A much larger clone sits a single nucleotide away, making a read error possible. The V gene is TRBV6-4, the J gene TRBJ2-3, with 9 bases matching TRBD2. The CDR3 contains 17 residues. V shed 5 bases, J shed 4 bases, and the junction held 13 bases outside the gene matches. In germline, CDR1 is MRHNA, CDR2 SNTAGT. Here the CDR3 DNA reads TGTGCCAGCAGTTATGGTGGGGCTAGCGGGGATCCAGATACGCAGTATTTT. The encoded protein is CASSYGGASGDPDTQYF.